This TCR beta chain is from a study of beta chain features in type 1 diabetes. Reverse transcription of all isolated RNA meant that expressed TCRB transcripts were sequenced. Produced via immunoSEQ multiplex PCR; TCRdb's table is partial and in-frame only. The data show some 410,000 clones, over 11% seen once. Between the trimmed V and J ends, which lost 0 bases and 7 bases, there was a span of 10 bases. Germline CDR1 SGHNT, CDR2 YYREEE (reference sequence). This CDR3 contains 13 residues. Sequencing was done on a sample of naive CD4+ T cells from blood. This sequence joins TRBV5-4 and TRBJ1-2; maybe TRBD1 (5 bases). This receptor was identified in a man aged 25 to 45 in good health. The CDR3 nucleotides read TGTGCCAGCAGCTTGGGGGGGAAGGTTGGCTACACCTTC. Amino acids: CASSLGGKVGYTF.